This T cell receptor beta chain was sequenced for a study of T cell changes during pregnancy in multiple sclerosis. This table comes from immunoSEQ multiplex PCR, and its TCRdb copy is limited to in-frame clones, with some not included. The table shows 30,000 to 40,000 clones, with over 80% occurring only once. The germline CDR1 and CDR2 sequences are SGHRS and YFSETQ. The V segment lost 3 bases and the J segment 1 base; nucleotides outside the gene matches: 4. This CDR3 region has 15 residues. V gene TRBV5-1 combines with J gene TRBJ1-1, with 9 bases matching TRBD1. The specimen was CD4+ T cells from peripheral blood mononuclear cells, collected in the third trimester of pregnancy. This clonotype was obtained from a female donor in good health, enrolled as a control in a pregnancy study. The CDR3 bases are TGCGCCAGCAGCTGGACGGGACAGGGGAACACTGAAGCTTTCTTT. It yields the protein CASSWTGQGNTEAFF.